This T cell receptor beta chain was obtained from a study of blood T cell repertoires in COVID-19. Study-wide context: Whether acute or convalescent, the COVID-19 samples came from the United States, Italy and Spain.

Only in-frame clones appear in the TCRdb table, and some are missing; sequencing was by immunoSEQ multiplex PCR. The repertoire holds 200,000 to 250,000 clones, with roughly 86% as singletons. Germline V CDR1 and CDR2: SGHVS, FQNEAQ. This CDR3 is 13 amino acids long. Trimming took 4 bases from V and 4 from J, leaving 10 bases between them. This TCR derives from a woman aged 60 to 75 with acute or convalescent COVID-19. The material sequenced was peripheral blood. V usage is TRBV7-8 and J usage is TRBJ1-1; TRBD1 might be the D (5 bases). The CDR3 loop is CASSSYGGTEAFF. For the CDR3, the DNA is TGTGCCAGCAGCTCCTACGGGGGCACTGAAGCTTTCTTT. Full variable domain (remainder filled in from reference TRBV7-8 and TRBJ1-1): GAGVSQSPRYKVAKRGQDVALRCDPISGHVSLFWYQQALGQGPEFLTYFQNEAQLDKSGLPSDRFFAERPEGSVSTLKIQRTQQEDSAVYLCASSSYGGTEAFFGQGTRLTVV.